These T cell receptor beta chains were read from a single sample in a study of T cell responses to AZD1222 COVID-19 vaccine. Sequenced by immunoSEQ multiplex PCR; TCRdb stores in-frame clones only, minus some. The data show 55,000 to 70,000 clones, roughly 86% seen once. The sample in question was peripheral blood, obtained on day 0 of AZD1222 vaccination. Receptors were obtained from an adult in good health. The CDR3 runs from the conserved cysteine through the conserved F or W. A D gene is named only where the DNA matches it firmly. Size is stated for part of the rows, as once, few or many counts, or as a class when the clone is expanded.

J	D	V	size	CDR3	DNA
TRBJ2-3	TRBD1	TRBV29-1	NA	CSAGTATDTQYF	TGCAGCGCTGGGACAGCCACAGATACGCAGTATTTT
TRBJ1-2	NA	TRBV30	NA	CAWTTGSRGNGYTF	TGTGCCTGGACCACCGGGAGCAGGGGCAATGGCTACACCTTC
TRBJ2-1	NA	TRBV18	NA	CASFTPPGNEQFF	TGTGCCAGCTTTACCCCGCCGGGCAATGAGCAGTTCTTC
TRBJ2-2	NA	TRBV11-3	few	CASSARGNTGELFF	TGTGCCAGCAGCGCCCGCGGGAACACCGGGGAGCTGTTTTTT
TRBJ2-7	TRBD2	TRBV15	NA	CATSRDTRTSGSNEQYF	TGTGCCACCAGCAGAGATACCCGGACTAGCGGGAGTAACGAGCAGTACTTC
TRBJ1-2	NA	TRBV4-1	NA	CASNPAREWVYGYTF	TGCGCCAGCAACCCGGCCAGGGAGTGGGTCTATGGCTACACCTTC
TRBJ1-1	TRBD1	TRBV19	few	CASRQGGTEAFF	TGTGCCAGTCGACAGGGAGGGACTGAAGCTTTCTTT
TRBJ2-3	NA	TRBV11-2	once	CASSLTTTTNTQYF	TGTGCCAGCAGCCTCACCACCACAACCAATACGCAGTATTTT
TRBJ2-1	TRBD1	TRBV2	once	CASSRGQGTHNEQFF	TGTGCCAGCTCGAGGGGACAGGGGACACACAATGAGCAGTTCTTC
TRBJ2-5	NA	TRBV6-2/TRBV6-3	NA	CASSSLGRRSETQYF	TGTGCCAGCAGTTCCCTCGGGCGGAGGTCAGAGACCCAGTACTTC
TRBJ1-1	NA	TRBV6-4	NA	CASSERGNTEAFF	TGTGCCAGCAGTGAAAGGGGGAACACTGAAGCTTTCTTT
TRBJ1-1	NA	TRBV24-1	NA	CATSDSGVTEAFF	TGTGCCACCAGTGATTCGGGGGTTACTGAAGCTTTCTTT
TRBJ2-7	NA	TRBV7-7	once	CASSPGGTSYEQYF	TGTGCTAGCAGCCCTGGAGGAACGTCCTACGAGCAGTACTTC
TRBJ1-5	TRBD1	TRBV7-2	few	CASSPGYRGQIGPPQHF	TGTGCCAGCAGCCCCGGTTACAGGGGGCAGATAGGCCCGCCCCAGCATTTT